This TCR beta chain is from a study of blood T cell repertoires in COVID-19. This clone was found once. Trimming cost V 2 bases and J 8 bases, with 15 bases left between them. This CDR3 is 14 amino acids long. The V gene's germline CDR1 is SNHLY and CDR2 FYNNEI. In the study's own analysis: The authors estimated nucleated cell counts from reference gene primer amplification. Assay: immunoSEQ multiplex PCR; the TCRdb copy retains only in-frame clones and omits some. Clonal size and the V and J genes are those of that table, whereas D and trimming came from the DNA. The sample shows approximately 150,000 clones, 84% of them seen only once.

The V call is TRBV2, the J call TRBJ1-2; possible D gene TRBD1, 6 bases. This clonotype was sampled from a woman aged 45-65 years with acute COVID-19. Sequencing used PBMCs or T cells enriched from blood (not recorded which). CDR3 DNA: TGTGCCAGCAGTGAAAACACCCTCCAGGGGGGCTACACCTTC. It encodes CASSENTLQGGYTF.